This T cell receptor (beta chain) was obtained from a study of T cells in Graves' hyperthyroidism and ophthalmopathy. Background on the study: Prior to any treatment, at the point of initial diagnosis, peripheral blood was collected. Findings and caveats of the study: Before onset, ophthalmopathy was predicted by the model a median around 6.5 months earlier.

TCR beta CDR3 regions were amplified from RNA. TCR CDR3 regions were first amplified by RT-PCR with HTBI primers. TCRdb redid the calling of the multiplex PCR reads with MiXCR, one entry per CDR3 protein. The table includes around 420,000 distinct CDR3 sequences, about a sixth detected once. The germline gives CDR1 ENHRY, CDR2 SYGVKD. The J segment lost 0 bases and the V segment lost 2 bases, leaving 3 bases of the junction unmatched. The CDR3 contains 16 residues. This clonotype showed up many times. Antigen: not known. The rearrangement links TRBV10-3 to TRBJ2-2; 7 bases map to TRBD2. Sequencing was done on a sample of blood. The sequence came from a woman younger than 35 with Graves' hyperthyroidism. The CDR3 bases are TGTGCCATCAGTGAGGGGACTACCCCGAACACCGGGGAGCTGTTTTTT. Residues: CAISEGTTPNTGELFF.